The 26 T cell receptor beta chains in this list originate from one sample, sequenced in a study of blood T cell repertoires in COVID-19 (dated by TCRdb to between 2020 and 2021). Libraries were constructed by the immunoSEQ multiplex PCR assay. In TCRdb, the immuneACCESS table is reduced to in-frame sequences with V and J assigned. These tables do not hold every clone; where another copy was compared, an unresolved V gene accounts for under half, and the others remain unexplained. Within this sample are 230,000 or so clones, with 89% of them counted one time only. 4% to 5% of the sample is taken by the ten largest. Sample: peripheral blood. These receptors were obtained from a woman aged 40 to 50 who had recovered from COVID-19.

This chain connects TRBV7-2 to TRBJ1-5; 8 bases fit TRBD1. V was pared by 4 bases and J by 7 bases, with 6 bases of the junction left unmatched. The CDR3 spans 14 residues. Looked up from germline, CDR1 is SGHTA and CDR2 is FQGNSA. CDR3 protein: CASSSGQGEQPQHF. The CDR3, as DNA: TGTGCCAGCAGCTCCGGACAGGGAGAGCAGCCCCAGCATTTT.

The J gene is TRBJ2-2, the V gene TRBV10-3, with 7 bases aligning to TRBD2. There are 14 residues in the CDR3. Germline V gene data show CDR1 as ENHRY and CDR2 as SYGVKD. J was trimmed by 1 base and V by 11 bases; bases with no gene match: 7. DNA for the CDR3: TGTGCCGCCTCGGGGAGGGAGAACACCGGGGAGCTGTTTTTT. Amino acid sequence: CAASGRENTGELFF.

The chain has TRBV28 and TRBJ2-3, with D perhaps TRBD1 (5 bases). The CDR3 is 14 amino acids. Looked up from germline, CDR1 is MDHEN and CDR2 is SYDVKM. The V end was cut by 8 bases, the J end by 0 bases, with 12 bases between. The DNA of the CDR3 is TGTGCCAGCTTAGACAGCTTAAGCACAGATACGCAGTATTTT. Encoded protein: CASLDSLSTDTQYF.

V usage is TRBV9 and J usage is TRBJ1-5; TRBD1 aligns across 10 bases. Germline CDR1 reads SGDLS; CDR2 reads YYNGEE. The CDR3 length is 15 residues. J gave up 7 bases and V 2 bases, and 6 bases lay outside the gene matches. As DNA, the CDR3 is TGTGCCAGCAGCGTGACAGGGGGCGTCGGCCAGCCCCAGCATTTT. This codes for CASSVTGGVGQPQHF.

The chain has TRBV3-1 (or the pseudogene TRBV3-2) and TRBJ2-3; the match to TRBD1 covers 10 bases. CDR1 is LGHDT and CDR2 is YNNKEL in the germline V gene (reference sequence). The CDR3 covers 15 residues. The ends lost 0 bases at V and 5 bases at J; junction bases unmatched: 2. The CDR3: CASSQETGGGDTQYF. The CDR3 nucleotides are TGTGCCAGCAGCCAAGAGACAGGGGGCGGAGATACGCAGTATTTT.

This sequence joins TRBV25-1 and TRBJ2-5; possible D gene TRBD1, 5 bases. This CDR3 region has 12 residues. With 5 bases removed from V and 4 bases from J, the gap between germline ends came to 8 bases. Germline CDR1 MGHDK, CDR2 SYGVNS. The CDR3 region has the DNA TGTGCCAGCAGTACAGGTGGAGAGACCCAGTACTTC. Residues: CASSTGGETQYF. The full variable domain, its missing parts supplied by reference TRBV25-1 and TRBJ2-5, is EADIYQTPRYLVIGTGKKITLECSQTMGHDKMYWYQQDPGMELHLIHYSYGVNSTEKGDLSSESTVSRIRTEHFPLTLESARPSHTSQYLCASSTGGETQYFGPGTRLLVL.

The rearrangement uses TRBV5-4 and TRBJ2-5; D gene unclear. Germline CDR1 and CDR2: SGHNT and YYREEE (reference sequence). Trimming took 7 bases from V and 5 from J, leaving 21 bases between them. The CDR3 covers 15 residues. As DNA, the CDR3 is TGTGCCAGCCATACGGTCTCGGTAGCCGCGGAGACCCAGTACTTC. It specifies CASHTVSVAAETQYF.

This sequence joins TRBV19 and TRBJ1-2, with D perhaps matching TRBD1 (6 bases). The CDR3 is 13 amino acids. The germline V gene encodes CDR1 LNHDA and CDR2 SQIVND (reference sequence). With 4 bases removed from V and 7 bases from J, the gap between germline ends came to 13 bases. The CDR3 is CASSRETGSGYTF. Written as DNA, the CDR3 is TGTGCCAGTAGTAGAGAGACAGGCTCTGGCTACACCTTC.

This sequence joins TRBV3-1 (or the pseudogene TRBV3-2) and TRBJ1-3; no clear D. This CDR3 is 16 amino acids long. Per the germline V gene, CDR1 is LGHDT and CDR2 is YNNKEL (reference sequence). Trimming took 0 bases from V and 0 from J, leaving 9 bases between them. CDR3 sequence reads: CASSQDPGFSGNTIYF. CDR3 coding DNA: TGTGCCAGCAGCCAAGATCCGGGTTTCTCTGGAAACACCATATATTTT.

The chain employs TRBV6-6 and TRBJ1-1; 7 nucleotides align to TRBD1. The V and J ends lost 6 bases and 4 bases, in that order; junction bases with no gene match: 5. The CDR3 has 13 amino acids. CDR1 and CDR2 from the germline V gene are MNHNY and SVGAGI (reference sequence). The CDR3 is CASRNPGGTEAFF. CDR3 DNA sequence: TGTGCCAGCAGAAACCCAGGGGGCACTGAAGCTTTCTTT.

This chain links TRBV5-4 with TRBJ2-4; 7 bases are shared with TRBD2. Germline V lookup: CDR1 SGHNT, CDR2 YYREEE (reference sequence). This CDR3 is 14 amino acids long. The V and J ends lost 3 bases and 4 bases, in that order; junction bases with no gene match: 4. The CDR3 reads CASSSGLRKNIQYF. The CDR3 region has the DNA TGTGCCAGCAGCTCGGGACTAAGGAAAAACATTCAGTACTTC.

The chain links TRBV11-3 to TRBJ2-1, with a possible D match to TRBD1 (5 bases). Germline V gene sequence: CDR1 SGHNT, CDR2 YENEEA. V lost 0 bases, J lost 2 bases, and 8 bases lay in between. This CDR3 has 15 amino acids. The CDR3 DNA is TGTGCCAGCAGCTTAGAAGGGGTCCCCTACAATGAGCAGTTCTTC. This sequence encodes CASSLEGVPYNEQFF.

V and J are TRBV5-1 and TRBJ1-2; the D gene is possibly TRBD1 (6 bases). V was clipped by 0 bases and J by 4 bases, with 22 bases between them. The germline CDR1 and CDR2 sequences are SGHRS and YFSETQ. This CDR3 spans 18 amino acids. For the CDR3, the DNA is TGCGCCAGCAGCTTGGGTGAGGGACACTCCTTAATTGGCTATGGCTACACCTTC. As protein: CASSLGEGHSLIGYGYTF.

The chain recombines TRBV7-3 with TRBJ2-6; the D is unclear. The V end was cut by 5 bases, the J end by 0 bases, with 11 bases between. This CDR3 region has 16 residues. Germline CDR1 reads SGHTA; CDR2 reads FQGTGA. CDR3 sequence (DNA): TGTGCCAGCAGCCCGTCTAGTAGCTCTGGGGCCAACGTCCTGACTTTC. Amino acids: CASSPSSSSGANVLTF.

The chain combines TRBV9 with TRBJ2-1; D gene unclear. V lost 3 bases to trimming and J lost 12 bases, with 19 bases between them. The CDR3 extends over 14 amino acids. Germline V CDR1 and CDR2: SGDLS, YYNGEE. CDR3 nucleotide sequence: TGTGCCAGCAGCGCGAACGAGGTGGCGTATGGGCAGTTCTTC. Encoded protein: CASSANEVAYGQFF.

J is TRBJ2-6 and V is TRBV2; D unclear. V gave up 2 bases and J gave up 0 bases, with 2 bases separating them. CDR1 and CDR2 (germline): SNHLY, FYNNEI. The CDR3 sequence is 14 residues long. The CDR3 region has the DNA TGTGCCAGCAGTGAACGCTCTGGGGCCAACGTCCTGACTTTC. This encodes CASSERSGANVLTF. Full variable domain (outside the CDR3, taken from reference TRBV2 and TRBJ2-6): EPEVTQTPSHQVTQMGQEVILRCVPISNHLYFYWYRQILGQKVEFLVSFYNNEISEKSEIFDDQFSVERPDGSNFTLKIRSTKLEDSAMYFCASSERSGANVLTFGAGSRLTVL.

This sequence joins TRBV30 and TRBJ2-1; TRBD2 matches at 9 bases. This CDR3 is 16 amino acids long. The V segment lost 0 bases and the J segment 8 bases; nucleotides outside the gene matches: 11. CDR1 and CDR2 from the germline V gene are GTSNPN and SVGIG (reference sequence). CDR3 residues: CAWSVPAGGSLDEQFF. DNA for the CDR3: TGTGCCTGGAGTGTACCGGCGGGGGGGTCCTTAGATGAGCAGTTCTTC.

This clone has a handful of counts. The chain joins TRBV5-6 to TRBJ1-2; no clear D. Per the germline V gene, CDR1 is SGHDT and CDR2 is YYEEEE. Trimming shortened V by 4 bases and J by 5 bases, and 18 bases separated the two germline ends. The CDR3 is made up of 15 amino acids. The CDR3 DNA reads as TGTGCCAGCAGCCCGGTTTGGGGAGTTGAGTATGGCTACACCTTC. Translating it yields CASSPVWGVEYGYTF.

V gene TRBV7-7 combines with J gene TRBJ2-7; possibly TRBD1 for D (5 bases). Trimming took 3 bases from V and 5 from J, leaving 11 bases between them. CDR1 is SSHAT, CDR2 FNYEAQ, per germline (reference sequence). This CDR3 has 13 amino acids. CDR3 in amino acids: CASSFGRDDEQYF. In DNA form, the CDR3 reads TGTGCCAGCAGCTTTGGCAGGGATGACGAGCAGTACTTC.

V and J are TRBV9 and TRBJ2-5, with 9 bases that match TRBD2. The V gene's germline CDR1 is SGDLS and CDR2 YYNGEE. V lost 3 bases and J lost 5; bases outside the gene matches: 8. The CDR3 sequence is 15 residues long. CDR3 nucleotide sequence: TGTGCCAGCAGCGGCGTAGCGGGAGAGGTGGAGACCCAGTACTTC. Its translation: CASSGVAGEVETQYF.

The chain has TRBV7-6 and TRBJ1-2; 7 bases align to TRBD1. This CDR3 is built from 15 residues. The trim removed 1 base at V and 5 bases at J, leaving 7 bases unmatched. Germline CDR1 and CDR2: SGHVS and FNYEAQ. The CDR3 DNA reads TGTGCCAGCAGCTTAGGACAGGGAGTCCTGTATGGCTACACCTTC. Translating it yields CASSLGQGVLYGYTF.

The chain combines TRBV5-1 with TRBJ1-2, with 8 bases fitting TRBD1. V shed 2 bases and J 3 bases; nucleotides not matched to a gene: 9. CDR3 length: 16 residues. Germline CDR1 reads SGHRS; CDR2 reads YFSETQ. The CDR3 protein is CASSFNLDRGDYGYTF. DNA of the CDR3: TGCGCCAGCAGCTTCAACTTAGACAGGGGAGACTATGGCTACACCTTC.

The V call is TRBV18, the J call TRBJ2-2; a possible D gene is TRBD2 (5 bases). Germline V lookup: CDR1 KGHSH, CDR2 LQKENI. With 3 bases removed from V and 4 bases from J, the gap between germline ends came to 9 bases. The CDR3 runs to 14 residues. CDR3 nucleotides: TGTGCCAGCTCACCGGAGGATGTCACCGGGGAGCTGTTTTTT. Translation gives CASSPEDVTGELFF.

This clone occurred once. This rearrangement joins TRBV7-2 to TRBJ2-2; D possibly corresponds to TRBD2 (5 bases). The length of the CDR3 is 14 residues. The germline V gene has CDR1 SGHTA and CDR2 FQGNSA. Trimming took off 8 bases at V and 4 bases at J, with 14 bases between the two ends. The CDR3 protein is CASGRRRVTGELFF. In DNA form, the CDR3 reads TGTGCCAGCGGACGTAGGCGGGTCACCGGGGAGCTGTTTTTT.

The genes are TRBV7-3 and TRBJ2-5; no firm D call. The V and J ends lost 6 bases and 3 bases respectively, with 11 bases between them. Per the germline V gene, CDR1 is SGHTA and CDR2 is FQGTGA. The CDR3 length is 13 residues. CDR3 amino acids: CASSLGPKETQYF. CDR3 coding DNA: TGTGCCAGCAGTTTAGGGCCTAAAGAGACCCAGTACTTC.

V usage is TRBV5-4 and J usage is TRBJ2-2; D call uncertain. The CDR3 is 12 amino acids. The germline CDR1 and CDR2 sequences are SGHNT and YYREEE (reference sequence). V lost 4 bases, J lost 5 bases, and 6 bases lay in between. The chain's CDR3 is CASSPPTGELFF. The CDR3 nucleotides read TGTGCCAGCAGCCCCCCTACCGGGGAGCTGTTTTTT.